The rows below give T cell receptor beta chains drawn from one sample of a study of PD-1 blockade in classical Hodgkin lymphoma. Measured with immunoSEQ multiplex PCR; TCRdb has only the in-frame clones, and not every one. The sample carries around 43,000 clones, about 77% recorded once. The sequencing here drew on peripheral blood mononuclear cells (PBMCs), taken at baseline. The source of these receptors is a human donor with classical Hodgkin lymphoma. Both conserved end residues are part of each CDR3. A D gene is named only where the DNA matches it firmly. Not every row has a clone size; where given, it reads once, few, many or a size class.

DNA,CDR3,J,size,D,V
TGTGCCAGCAGCGCAACAGGGGGCGCGAGCGGCTACACCTTC,CASSATGGASGYTF,TRBJ1-2,once,TRBD1,TRBV9
TGTGCCAGCAGTGAATGGGGGGCCTACCAAGAGACCCAGTACTTC,CASSEWGAYQETQYF,TRBJ2-5,-,-,TRBV25-1
TGTGCCAGTAGTTTGACAGGGCCTCTTAACTATGGCTACACCTTC,CASSLTGPLNYGYTF,TRBJ1-2,-,TRBD1,TRBV19
TGTGCCAGCAGCCTCCGGGGTCAGGGAGAGTATAATCGCGAGCAGTACTTC,CASSLRGQGEYNREQYF,TRBJ2-7,-,-,TRBV4-2
TGTGCTAGTGGTTTGGTTCGGGGACTCGGCTACACCTTC,CASGLVRGLGYTF,TRBJ1-2,-,-,TRBV12-5
TGTGCCATCAGTGCTCCCGCGGGGGGGCCCAACGGGGAGCTGTTTTTT,CAISAPAGGPNGELFF,TRBJ2-2,-,TRBD2,TRBV10-3
TGTGCCAGCAGCTTAGGGGGCAGTCCCAATCCTAACTATGGCTACACCTTC,CASSLGGSPNPNYGYTF,TRBJ1-2,once,-,TRBV7-8
TGCGCCAGCATCCGAGCCCACGGGATGGACCCCAAAAAGTACTTC,CASIRAHGMDPKKYF,TRBJ2-5,-,-,TRBV10-1
TGTGCCAGCGAAGGGATGACAGTCAACGAGCAGTACTTC,CASEGMTVNEQYF,TRBJ2-7,-,-,TRBV2
TGTGCCAGCAGATACGGACGGCCCTACGAGCAGTACTTC,CASRYGRPYEQYF,TRBJ2-7,-,-,TRBV2
TGTGCCAGCAGCGCGACAGGATATCAGCCCCAGCATTTT,CASSATGYQPQHF,TRBJ1-5,-,-,TRBV28
TGTGCCAGCAGCGTAGATACCGGGACAGGTGGCTATGGCTACACCTTC,CASSVDTGTGGYGYTF,TRBJ1-2,-,TRBD1,TRBV9
TGTGCCATCAGTGAGAGACAGTTGCCTCCCTACGAGCAGTACTTC,CAISERQLPPYEQYF,TRBJ2-7,-,-,TRBV10-3
TGCAGCGCTGAGGGACCAGGAGAAGATACGCAGTATTTT,CSAEGPGEDTQYF,TRBJ2-3,once,-,TRBV29-1
TGCGCCAGCAGCCAAGAAAACTACAGGGGTGGGGAGCAGTACTTC,CASSQENYRGGEQYF,TRBJ2-7,-,TRBD1,TRBV4-3
TGTGCCAGCAGCCGCGGGGGGGCGGGAGATACGCAGTATTTT,CASSRGGAGDTQYF,TRBJ2-3,-,TRBD2,TRBV7-9
TGTGCCAGCAGCTTAAACGGAGAGAACACTGAAGCTTTCTTT,CASSLNGENTEAFF,TRBJ1-1,few,-,TRBV7-6
TGTGCCAGCAGCTTAGGGCTTCAAGAGACCCAGTACTTC,CASSLGLQETQYF,TRBJ2-5,-,-,TRBV7-2
TGTGCCAGCAGTGGGCGAGACGGGTATAATGAAAAACTGTTTTTT,CASSGRDGYNEKLFF,TRBJ1-4,-,-,TRBV6-1
TGTGCCAGCAGCTTAGATGGAACAGATACGCAGTATTTT,CASSLDGTDTQYF,TRBJ2-3,-,-,TRBV7-7
TGTGCCAGCAGCGCGGAGGGGAGGGACTATGGCTACACCTTC,CASSAEGRDYGYTF,TRBJ1-2,-,-,TRBV21-1
TGTGCCAGCAGCTCGCGGAGCGGGGGGCCCACTAGCACAGATACGCAGTATTTT,CASSSRSGGPTSTDTQYF,TRBJ2-3,-,TRBD2,TRBV7-9
TGTGCCAGCAGTGAAATCAGCTCGAAAACCTACGAGCAGTACTTC,CASSEISSKTYEQYF,TRBJ2-7,-,-,TRBV6-1